Described below is a single TCR beta chain sequence and its context. A few counts support this clonotype. Its binding antigen is unknown. No clone much larger than this one lies a single base away; base qualities are absent. This sample stems from a study of CD8 T cells in ankylosing spondylitis listed by TCRdb under 2017. Turning to the overall study: The study set out to find disease-linked TCR variants by profiling T cell receptor beta repertoires in ankylosing spondylitis patients and healthy donors. In total, the full study cohort was made up of roughly 110 healthy donors and 25 to 30 ankylosing spondylitis patients. Peripheral blood samples were taken, and synovial fluid was additionally collected from ankylosing spondylitis patients. The paper as a whole reports these results and caveats: In peripheral blood, the disease-linked clones were found at relatively low frequencies and had a CD8+ phenotype. The disease-linked clones were reported to be significantly enriched in matched synovial fluid samples from ankylosing spondylitis patients. Blood from ankylosing spondylitis patients appeared to be characterized by a TCR beta motif made up of several highly homologous amino acid variants. Some of the motif variants had been reported before in the synovial fluid and blood of reactive arthritis patients, a finding that suggests common disease-initiation mechanisms.

The sequencer listed for this sample is Illumina HiSeq 2500. TCR beta libraries were prepared by quantitative 5'-RACE with molecular barcodes. Under the source paper's analysis protocol: Disease-linked TCR variants were identified with a new computational method built on a probabilistic model of VDJ rearrangement. In TCRdb, the public reads were trimmed at Q25 with fastp and aligned with MiXCR, with productive beta chains retained. Every CDR3 protein is listed once, alongside the most common genes and DNA of its rows. None of the V and J calls come from the authors' own analysis; TCRdb made them. The sample profile shows around 250,000 distinct CDR3 sequences; about 10% of them were found once. 6.8% of the sample lies in the top ten. The CDR3 covers 17 residues, taking in both the cysteine and the phenylalanine. The read is trimmed to its CDR3 DNA, 51 bases read in frame from base 1. Relative to germline, V is 3 bases shorter and J is 7 bases shorter, with 22 bases between their ends. CDR1 KGHSH and CDR2 LQKENI were looked up in the germline V gene.

Input material: blood, either unsorted or a sorted T cell fraction (not recorded which). This receptor chain uses TRBV18 and TRBJ2-1; TRBD2 is a possible D gene, resting on 6 matching bases. The sequence derives from a male donor with ankylosing spondylitis or in good health (not recorded which). Here is the DNA: TGTGCCAGCTCACCTCTAAGGGTGGTAGCGGATGAGAATGAGCAGTTCTTC. This codes for CASSPLRVVADENEQFF. This CDR3, with the reference TRBV18 and TRBJ2-1 proteins standing in past its ends, gives the full variable domain NAGVMQNPRHLVRRRGQEARLRCSPMKGHSHVYWYRQLPEEGLKFMVYLQKENIIDESGMPKERFSAEFPKEGPSILRIQQVVRGDSAAYFCASSPLRVVADENEQFFGPGTRLTVL.